Listed below are T cell receptor beta chains from one sample, sequenced in a study of blood T cell repertoires in COVID-19. Clones were read by immunoSEQ multiplex PCR, and TCRdb kept only the in-frame ones, dropping some. The sample lists about half a million clones; 80% to 90% were seen once. The specimen was peripheral blood. These receptor sequences come from a human donor in a cohort sampled during active COVID-19. CDR3s include the opening cysteine and the closing phenylalanine or tryptophan. Fields, in order: J gene, D gene, V gene, clone size, CDR3 protein, CDR3 DNA. A D gene is named only where the DNA matches it firmly. Clone size is shown for a subset of rows, as once, few, many or a class of expanded clone.

J gene: TRBJ2-2
D gene: TRBD1
V gene: TRBV19
clone size: -
CDR3 protein: CASGQGNTGELFF
CDR3 DNA: TGTGCCAGCGGACAGGGGAATACCGGGGAGCTGTTTTTT

J gene: TRBJ1-1
D gene: -
V gene: TRBV27
clone size: -
CDR3 protein: CASSFRVSWTEAFF
CDR3 DNA: TGTGCCAGCAGTTTCAGGGTTTCGTGGACTGAAGCTTTCTTT

J gene: TRBJ2-1
D gene: TRBD2
V gene: TRBV7-9
clone size: -
CDR3 protein: CASSLGTSDNLEQFF
CDR3 DNA: TGTGCCAGCAGCTTGGGGACTAGCGACAATTTGGAGCAGTTCTTC

J gene: TRBJ2-5
D gene: -
V gene: TRBV6-2/TRBV6-3
clone size: -
CDR3 protein: CASSRETGRSVETQYF
CDR3 DNA: TGTGCCAGCAGTCGGGAGACAGGGAGGAGTGTGGAGACCCAGTACTTC

J gene: TRBJ2-7
D gene: TRBD2
V gene: TRBV5-1
clone size: -
CDR3 protein: CASSLGYTSGSPNEQYF
CDR3 DNA: TGCGCCAGCAGCTTGGGGTATACGAGCGGGAGTCCCAACGAGCAGTACTTC

J gene: TRBJ1-1
D gene: -
V gene: TRBV14
clone size: -
CDR3 protein: CASSQWKGEGNTEAFF
CDR3 DNA: TGTGCCAGCAGCCAATGGAAAGGGGAGGGGAACACTGAAGCTTTCTTT

J gene: TRBJ2-2
D gene: -
V gene: TRBV19
clone size: -
CDR3 protein: CASSPRDITGELFF
CDR3 DNA: TGTGCCAGTAGTCCCCGGGACATCACCGGGGAGCTGTTTTTT

J gene: TRBJ2-7
D gene: TRBD2
V gene: TRBV3-1/TRBV3-2
clone size: -
CDR3 protein: CASSKGTSGIYEQYF
CDR3 DNA: TGTGCCAGCAGCAAAGGGACTAGCGGGATCTACGAGCAGTACTTC

J gene: TRBJ1-5
D gene: -
V gene: TRBV5-6
clone size: -
CDR3 protein: CASSSNRARSNQPQHF
CDR3 DNA: TGTGCCAGCAGCTCTAACAGGGCTCGGAGCAATCAGCCCCAGCATTTT

J gene: TRBJ1-2
D gene: -
V gene: TRBV28
clone size: -
CDR3 protein: CASSFGRGYGYTF
CDR3 DNA: TGTGCCAGCAGTTTCGGCAGGGGTTATGGCTACACCTTC

J gene: TRBJ2-7
D gene: -
V gene: TRBV6-1
clone size: -
CDR3 protein: CASSEVLAYEQYF
CDR3 DNA: TGTGCCAGCAGTGAAGTACTGGCCTACGAGCAGTACTTC

J gene: TRBJ2-7
D gene: -
V gene: TRBV7-7
clone size: -
CDR3 protein: CASSLGSGPPYEQYF
CDR3 DNA: TGTGCTAGCAGCTTAGGTAGCGGACCACCCTACGAGCAGTACTTC

J gene: TRBJ2-2
D gene: -
V gene: TRBV30
clone size: -
CDR3 protein: CAWSVRMGATGELFF
CDR3 DNA: TGTGCCTGGAGTGTACGGATGGGGGCGACCGGGGAGCTGTTTTTT

J gene: TRBJ2-7
D gene: TRBD2
V gene: TRBV7-2
clone size: -
CDR3 protein: CASSLYPTSGQFSYEQYF
CDR3 DNA: TGTGCCAGCAGCTTATATCCGACTAGCGGCCAATTCTCCTACGAGCAGTACTTC

J gene: TRBJ1-4
D gene: -
V gene: TRBV30
clone size: once
CDR3 protein: CAWSRSGGREKLFF
CDR3 DNA: TGTGCCTGGAGTCGCTCGGGAGGAAGAGAAAAACTGTTTTTT

J gene: TRBJ2-7
D gene: -
V gene: TRBV7-9
clone size: -
CDR3 protein: CASSLYSYYEQYF
CDR3 DNA: TGTGCCAGCAGCTTGTACTCCTACTACGAGCAGTACTTC

J gene: TRBJ2-5
D gene: TRBD2
V gene: TRBV11-2
clone size: -
CDR3 protein: CASSLDLAGGLETQYF
CDR3 DNA: TGTGCCAGCAGCTTAGACCTAGCGGGAGGGCTGGAGACCCAGTACTTC